What follows are 19 T cell receptor beta chains derived from one specimen sequenced in a study of blood T cell repertoires in COVID-19. Measured with immunoSEQ multiplex PCR; TCRdb has only the in-frame clones, and not every one. The sample includes around 370,000 clones, around 90% of them seen just once. Sequencing was performed on peripheral blood. The source is a man aged 18 to 30 with active or convalescent COVID-19.

The chain joins TRBV5-3 to TRBJ1-5; no clear D gene. TRBV5-3 is noted as an ORF with a role that remains uncertain. Trimming stripped 5 bases from V and 2 bases from J, with 14 bases between. CDR3 size: 15 residues. DNA for the CDR3: TGTGCCAGAAGTCAAGATTTTCGGGGCAATCAGCCCCAGCATTTT. Translating it yields CARSQDFRGNQPQHF.

The chain recombines TRBV5-1 with TRBJ1-6, with no clear D. The CDR3 totals 16 residues. Germline CDR1 is SGHRS and CDR2 is YFSETQ. V lost 4 bases and J 3 bases, leaving 14 bases between the germline ends. Written as DNA, the CDR3 is TGCGCCAGCAGCCCCCTGGAGGTTAACTATAATTCACCCCTCCACTTT. This translates into CASSPLEVNYNSPLHF.

DNA for the CDR3: TGTGCCAGCAGCTACAGGGGCGAGAACACTGAAGCTTTCTTT. Amino acids: CASSYRGENTEAFF. The genes are TRBV6-6 and TRBJ1-1; 7 bases agree with TRBD1. The germline V gene has CDR1 MNHNY and CDR2 SVGAGI (reference sequence). V was clipped by 6 bases and J by 1 base; unmatched bases: 5. The CDR3 runs 14 residues.

Only one count was recorded for this clone. The chain couples TRBV6-2 or TRBV6-3 to TRBJ1-5; TRBD1 matches 7 bases. The V and J ends lost 6 bases and 4 bases, in that order; junction bases with no gene match: 9. The germline CDR1 and CDR2 sequences are MNHEY and SVGEGT. This CDR3 contains 15 residues. CDR3 protein: CASSHDRVANQPQHF. Here the CDR3 DNA reads TGTGCCAGCAGCCATGACAGGGTTGCTAATCAGCCCCAGCATTTT.

The V call is TRBV3-1 (or the pseudogene TRBV3-2), the J call TRBJ1-6; a possible D gene is TRBD1 (5 bases). Trimming took 10 bases from V and 8 from J, leaving 12 bases between them. Germline V gene sequence: CDR1 LGHDT, CDR2 YNNKEL (reference sequence). The CDR3 covers 12 residues. The CDR3 DNA is TGTGCCACCGGGACGGGAGATTCACCCCTCCACTTT. This codes for CATGTGDSPLHF.

J is TRBJ1-2 and V is TRBV5-4; D is ambiguous. CDR3 length: 13 residues. CDR1 SGHNT and CDR2 YYREEE come from the germline V gene (reference sequence). Trimming stripped 1 base from V and 8 bases from J, with 12 bases between. The CDR3 protein is CASSLMYNSGYTF. The CDR3 region has the DNA TGTGCCAGCAGCTTGATGTATAACTCGGGCTACACCTTC.

The rearrangement uses TRBV30 and TRBJ2-4; no clear D gene. Deletions cut 3 bases from V and 0 bases from J, with 9 bases between. This CDR3 is built from 14 residues. Germline V CDR1 and CDR2: GTSNPN, SVGIG (reference sequence). CDR3 in amino acids: CAWSITVAKNIQYF. The CDR3 DNA follows: TGTGCCTGGAGCATAACAGTAGCCAAAAACATTCAGTACTTC.

The chain is built from TRBV5-6 and TRBJ1-3; D ambiguous. The CDR3 contains 13 residues. Trimming pared 4 bases from V and 4 bases from J, leaving 9 bases between. Germline loops: CDR1 SGHDT, CDR2 YYEEEE. The CDR3 bases are TGTGCCAGCAGCACACTAGGGGGAAACACCATATATTTT. Translating it yields CASSTLGGNTIYF.

The chain links TRBV7-3 to TRBJ2-5; D remains unclear. V was shortened by 7 bases and J by 5 bases, with 14 bases between the two germline ends. The germline V gene has CDR1 SGHTA and CDR2 FQGTGA. The CDR3 is 13 residues long. The CDR3: CASTRSPTETQYF. The CDR3 nucleotides are TGTGCCAGCACTCGGAGTCCGACGGAGACCCAGTACTTC.

The V gene is TRBV6-6, the J gene TRBJ1-4; D is perhaps TRBD1 (6 bases). Germline CDR1 reads MNHNY; CDR2 reads SVGAGI (reference sequence). The length of the CDR3 is 13 residues. With 4 bases removed from V and 7 bases from J, the gap between germline ends came to 10 bases. DNA for the CDR3: TGTGCCAGCAGTTGGGGGCAAGTTGAAAAACTGTTTTTT. As protein: CASSWGQVEKLFF.

The V and J genes are TRBV7-2 and TRBJ2-5; 14 bases match TRBD2. V shed 5 bases, J shed 1 base, and the junction held 6 bases outside the gene matches. This CDR3 spans 17 amino acids. Germline V gene sequence: CDR1 SGHTA, CDR2 FQGNSA. CDR3 amino acids: CASSPRGLAGAQETQYF. As DNA, the CDR3 is TGTGCCAGCAGCCCCAGGGGACTAGCGGGAGCCCAAGAGACCCAGTACTTC.

The V and J genes are TRBV27 and TRBJ2-1; 8 nucleotides agree with TRBD2. The CDR3 has 14 amino acids. In germline, CDR1 is MNHEY, CDR2 SMNVEV (reference sequence). The V and J ends lost 7 bases and 2 bases, in that order; junction bases with no gene match: 4. The CDR3: CASKTGGAYNEQFF. The CDR3 DNA sequence: TGTGCCAGCAAGACGGGGGGGGCCTACAATGAGCAGTTCTTC.

J is TRBJ2-7 and V is TRBV7-8; 9 bases fit TRBD1. After removal of 4 bases from V and 2 bases from J, the junction contained 18 bases not matched to a gene. Germline V gives CDR1 SGHVS, CDR2 FQNEAQ. The CDR3 consists of 19 residues. The CDR3 loop reads CASSSPRVDDRGKAYEQYF. CDR3 in DNA: TGTGCCAGCAGCTCGCCCCGAGTTGACGACAGGGGGAAAGCCTACGAGCAGTACTTC.

The chain recombines TRBV2 with TRBJ2-7; D call uncertain. V was pared by 3 bases and J by 3 bases, with 9 bases between. The CDR3 loop spans 13 amino acids. Germline-derived CDR1 and CDR2 are SNHLY and FYNNEI. CDR3 residues: CASSDDLNYEQYF. DNA for the CDR3: TGTGCCAGCAGTGATGACTTAAACTACGAGCAGTACTTC.

This chain uses TRBV6-2 or TRBV6-3 with TRBJ2-2; TRBD2 matches at 7 bases. The CDR3 is 15 amino acids. V lost 5 bases, J lost 5 bases, and 8 bases stayed unmatched. Germline CDR1 and CDR2: MNHEY and SVGEGT. The CDR3 sequence: CASSAGLVETGELFF. The DNA of the CDR3 is TGTGCCAGCAGTGCTGGACTAGTCGAGACCGGGGAGCTGTTTTTT.

The chain couples TRBV7-9 to TRBJ1-2, with D unclear. Germline V CDR1 and CDR2: SEHNR, FQNEAQ (reference sequence). V lost 4 bases and J 5 bases, leaving 20 bases between the germline ends. This CDR3 is 16 amino acids long. The CDR3 region has the DNA TGTGCCAGCAGCTATAGACCCCCCGATGACACTTATGGCTACACCTTC. It yields the protein CASSYRPPDDTYGYTF.

The chain links TRBV10-3 to TRBJ1-3; 7 bases fit TRBD1. J gave up 5 bases and V 6 bases, and 13 bases lay outside the gene matches. Germline V lookup: CDR1 ENHRY, CDR2 SYGVKD. The CDR3 loop spans 16 amino acids. In DNA, the CDR3 is TGTGCCATCAGCGATCCGGGACAGAAGGGGAGAAACACCATATATTTT. Its translation is CAISDPGQKGRNTIYF.

The chain is built from TRBV5-4 and TRBJ2-7; 12 positions agree with TRBD1. CDR1 SGHNT and CDR2 YYREEE come from the germline V gene (reference sequence). J lost 5 bases, V lost 0 bases, and 6 bases had no gene match. This CDR3 has 16 residues. The CDR3: CASSLDGTGGVDEQYF. The CDR3 nucleotides are TGTGCCAGCAGCTTGGACGGGACAGGGGGCGTCGACGAGCAGTACTTC. Full variable domain (remainder filled in from reference TRBV5-4 and TRBJ2-7): ETGVTQSPTHLIKTRGQQVTLRCSSQSGHNTVSWYQQALGQGPQFIFQYYREEENGRGNFPPRFSGLQFPNYSSELNVNALELDDSALYLCASSLDGTGGVDEQYFGPGTRLTVT.

This chain joins TRBV7-3 and TRBJ2-7; TRBD2 matches at 8 bases. Per germline, CDR1 SGHTA and CDR2 FQGTGA. The trim removed 2 bases at V and 9 bases at J, leaving 9 bases unmatched. This CDR3 has 14 amino acids. CDR3 in amino acids: CASSLGPAGAGQYF. The CDR3 DNA reads as TGTGCCAGCAGCTTAGGTCCAGCGGGAGCGGGGCAGTACTTC.